This TCR beta chain is drawn from a study of OX40 agonist ivuxolimab in advanced cancers. Findings and caveats of the study: CD4+ and CD8+ T cells in blood underwent clonal expansion by week 6 at 0.1 to 3.0 mg/kg.

The method was immunoSEQ multiplex PCR; TCRdb's version includes in-frame clones alone and lacks a portion of them. The sample consists of tens of thousands of clones, more than 75% of them appearing once. Germline V gene lookup returns CDR1 MNHEY and CDR2 SMNVEV (reference sequence). This CDR3 is built from 15 residues. V dropped 5 bases and J dropped 8; count of bases not matched to a gene: 10. Comments on this clone: Its antigen is not known.

This TCR came from an adult with an advanced solid tumor such as melanoma, head and neck, liver or kidney cancer. V usage is TRBV27 and J usage is TRBJ2-1, with TRBD2 matching over 9 bases. This specimen consisted of CD4+ or CD8+ T cells sorted from blood, obtained in a trial of the OX40 agonist ivuxolimab. The CDR3 region is CASSNLAGPKDEQFF. The DNA of the CDR3 is TGTGCCAGCAGTAATCTAGCGGGGCCTAAGGATGAGCAGTTCTTC.